This T cell receptor beta chain was recorded in a study of CD4 T cells in relation to SARS-CoV-2 and coronaviruses. On the study more broadly: Controls used an HIV-1 Nef peptide pool or no peptide. The HLA restriction of the shared crossreactive spike epitopes was mapped. Whole-study results and caveats: No donor gave both pre-pandemic and post-infection samples.

The germline CDR1 and CDR2 sequences are LGHDT and YNNKEL (reference sequence). With V trimmed by 4 bases and J by 7 bases, 9 bases remained unmatched. The CDR3 runs to 15 residues. CD4+ T cells from unexposed donors were obtained before the COVID-19 pandemic (2011-2018). The cells were cultured for over eight days before CD4+ T cells were isolated. Details on this clone: Its matching antigen is unknown.

Sequencing used immunoSEQ multiplex PCR; TCRdb keeps in-frame clones, though not all of them. Of under 30,000 clones listed, around 84% were seen once; the top ten hold roughly 20%. The specimen was CD4+ T cells from PBMCs, cultured in vitro. The chain carries TRBV3-1 (or the pseudogene TRBV3-2) and TRBJ2-2; 7 bases fit TRBD1. The receptor comes from a human donor in good health. The CDR3 protein is CASSLRTGRNGELFF. As DNA, the CDR3 is TGTGCCAGCAGCCTCCGGACAGGTCGAAACGGGGAGCTGTTTTTT.